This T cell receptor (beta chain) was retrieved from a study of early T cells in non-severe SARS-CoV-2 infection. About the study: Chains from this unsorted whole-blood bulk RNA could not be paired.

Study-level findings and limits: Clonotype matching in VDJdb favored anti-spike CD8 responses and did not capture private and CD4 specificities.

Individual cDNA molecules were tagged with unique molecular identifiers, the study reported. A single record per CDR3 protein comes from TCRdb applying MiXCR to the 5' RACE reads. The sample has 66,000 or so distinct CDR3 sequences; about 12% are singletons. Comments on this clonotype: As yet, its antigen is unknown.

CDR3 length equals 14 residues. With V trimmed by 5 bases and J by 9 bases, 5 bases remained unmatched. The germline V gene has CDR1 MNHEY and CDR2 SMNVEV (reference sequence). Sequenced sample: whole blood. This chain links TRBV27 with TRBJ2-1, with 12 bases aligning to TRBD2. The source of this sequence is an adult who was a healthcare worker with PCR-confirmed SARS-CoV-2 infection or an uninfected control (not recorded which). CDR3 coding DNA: TGTGCCAGCAGTCCTAGCGGGAGGGGAGGTGAGCAGTTCTTC. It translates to CASSPSGRGGEQFF.